The 14 T cell receptor beta chains below come from one sample, sequenced in a study of blood T cell repertoires in COVID-19. The protocol was immunoSEQ multiplex PCR, while the TCRdb copy is restricted to in-frame clones and leaves out a portion. The table has roughly 250,000 clones, about four fifths seen once. Sequencing was carried out using peripheral blood. These receptors were obtained from a woman aged 60 to 75 with active or convalescent COVID-19.

V is TRBV11-3 and J is TRBJ2-7; 10 positions match TRBD1. Germline lookup yields CDR1 SGHNT and CDR2 YENEEA. This CDR3 has 12 amino acids. With V trimmed by 8 bases and J by 7 bases, 5 bases remained unmatched. CDR3 region: CASGQGGLEQYF. The CDR3 bases are TGTGCCAGCGGACAGGGGGGATTAGAGCAGTACTTC.

The table lists this clone with a few counts. The V and J genes are TRBV18 and TRBJ2-7; no definite D call. CDR1 is KGHSH and CDR2 is LQKENI in the germline V gene. The CDR3 is 14 amino acids. V was shortened by 0 bases and J by 2 bases, with 8 bases between the two germline ends. The CDR3 DNA reads TGTGCCAGCTCACCACCGGGCATACCCTACGAGCAGTACTTC. Residues: CASSPPGIPYEQYF.

This clone has a handful of counts. V and J are TRBV3-1 (or the pseudogene TRBV3-2) and TRBJ1-1, with 7 bases aligning to TRBD1. V was pared by 3 bases and J by 3 bases, with 4 bases of the junction left unmatched. CDR3 length equals 14 residues. Germline CDR1 and CDR2: LGHDT and YNNKEL (reference sequence). The CDR3: CASSHHRGDTEAFF. CDR3 nucleotide sequence: TGTGCCAGCAGCCACCACAGGGGAGACACTGAAGCTTTCTTT.

J is TRBJ2-7 and V is TRBV27; D gene uncertain. V lost 2 bases to trimming and J lost 3 bases, with 8 bases between them. The CDR3 length is 13 residues. Germline loops: CDR1 MNHEY, CDR2 SMNVEV (reference sequence). CDR3 nucleotide sequence: TGTGCCAGCAGTTTAGGCAGGAACTACGAGCAGTACTTC. Translation gives CASSLGRNYEQYF.

The V call is TRBV15, the J call TRBJ2-1; 11 nucleotides align to TRBD1. Germline V gene lookup returns CDR1 LNHNV and CDR2 YYDKDF (reference sequence). This CDR3 spans 13 amino acids. J lost 6 bases, V lost 5 bases, and 0 bases had no gene match. The CDR3 loop reads CATSGTGGNEQFF. The DNA of the CDR3 is TGTGCCACCAGCGGGACAGGGGGCAATGAGCAGTTCTTC.

The chain carries TRBV5-1 and TRBJ2-1; 13 bases align to TRBD2. The V and J ends lost 3 bases and 4 bases, in that order; junction bases with no gene match: 10. The CDR3 sequence is 18 residues long. Germline V CDR1 and CDR2: SGHRS, YFSETQ. This CDR3 is CASSSGTSGVVGYNEQFF. The DNA for the CDR3 is TGCGCCAGCAGCTCCGGGACTAGCGGGGTTGTGGGTTACAATGAGCAGTTCTTC.

This chain uses TRBV6-1 with TRBJ1-2; D gene unclear. Trimming left V 1 base short and J 0 bases short, with 21 bases between. CDR3 length: 19 residues. Germline CDR1 and CDR2: MNHNS and SASEGT. CDR3 sequence reads: CASSEVISGLYKPNYGYTF. The CDR3 DNA reads as TGTGCCAGCAGTGAAGTTATATCGGGTCTTTATAAGCCTAACTATGGCTACACCTTC.

The CDR3 loop reads CASSVTGQETQYF. CDR3 DNA sequence: TGTGCCAGCAGTGTGACAGGACAAGAGACCCAGTACTTC. The chain carries TRBV12-3 or TRBV12-4 and TRBJ2-5, with D perhaps matching TRBD1 (6 bases). V lost 5 bases and J 2 bases, leaving 9 bases between the germline ends. There are 13 residues in the CDR3.

The chain is built from TRBV7-9 and TRBJ1-2, with D possibly matching TRBD1 (6 bases). This CDR3 contains 15 residues. Trimming shortened V by 5 bases and J by 3 bases, and 16 bases separated the two germline ends. Looked up from germline, CDR1 is SEHNR and CDR2 is FQNEAQ (reference sequence). For the CDR3, the DNA is TGTGCCAGCAGCCCGCAGGGGATGTTAGACTATGGCTACACCTTC. Its translation is CASSPQGMLDYGYTF.

The genes are TRBV28 and TRBJ1-5, with 8 bases identical to TRBD1. Losses at the gene ends were 11 bases for V and 6 bases for J; bases not matched to a gene: 6. Germline CDR1 is MDHEN and CDR2 is SYDVKM. The CDR3 loop spans 12 amino acids. The CDR3 DNA is TGTGCCGCGGGGGACAGGCTTCAGCCCCAGCATTTT. Protein sequence: CAAGDRLQPQHF. Complete variable domain (other parts from reference TRBV28 and TRBJ1-5): DVKVTQSSRYLVKRTGEKVFLECVQDMDHENMFWYRQDPGLGLRLIYFSYDVKMKEKGDIPEGYSVSREKKERFSLILESASTNQTSMYLCAAGDRLQPQHFGDGTRLSIL.

The CDR3 reads CASSRGLAGGDQETQYF. The DNA for the CDR3 is TGTGCCAGCAGCCGAGGACTAGCGGGGGGAGACCAAGAGACCCAGTACTTC. The chain joins TRBV11-3 to TRBJ2-5, with 14 bases lining up with TRBD2. The germline V gene encodes CDR1 SGHNT and CDR2 YENEEA. The CDR3 extends over 17 amino acids. J lost 0 bases, V lost 5 bases, and 5 bases had no gene match.

The chain employs TRBV24-1 and TRBJ1-2, with D unresolved. The CDR3 runs 11 residues. The germline CDR1 and CDR2 sequences are KGHDR and SFDVKD. V dropped 5 bases and J dropped 8 bases, with 8 bases sitting between them. CDR3 bases: TGTGCCACCAGTGGAGGAATCGGCTACACCTTC. Its protein is CATSGGIGYTF.

This clone was found a few times. The gene calls are TRBV18 and TRBJ1-5; D uncertain. This CDR3 has 12 residues. Deletions cut 4 bases from V and 6 bases from J, with 7 bases between. The germline gives CDR1 KGHSH, CDR2 LQKENI. The CDR3 DNA reads as TGTGCCAGCTCACGGCCGGGTCAGCCCCAGCATTTT. Residues: CASSRPGQPQHF.

The rearrangement links TRBV15 to TRBJ2-2; 8 bases match TRBD1. The CDR3 has 20 residues. Germline CDR1 reads LNHNV; CDR2 reads YYDKDF (reference sequence). Trimming cost V 0 bases and J 1 base; bases outside gene matches: 13. The CDR3 region has the DNA TGTGCCACCAGCAGAGAGTACCCCCGCTTCGGGACAGGGAACACCGGGGAGCTGTTTTTT. This codes for CATSREYPRFGTGNTGELFF. Drawing the rest from reference TRBV15 and TRBJ2-2, the complete variable domain is DAMVIQNPRYQVTQFGKPVTLSCSQTLNHNVMYWYQQKSSQAPKLLFHYYDKDFNNEADTPDNFQSRRPNTSFCFLDIRSPGLGDTAMYLCATSREYPRFGTGNTGELFFGEGSRLTVL.